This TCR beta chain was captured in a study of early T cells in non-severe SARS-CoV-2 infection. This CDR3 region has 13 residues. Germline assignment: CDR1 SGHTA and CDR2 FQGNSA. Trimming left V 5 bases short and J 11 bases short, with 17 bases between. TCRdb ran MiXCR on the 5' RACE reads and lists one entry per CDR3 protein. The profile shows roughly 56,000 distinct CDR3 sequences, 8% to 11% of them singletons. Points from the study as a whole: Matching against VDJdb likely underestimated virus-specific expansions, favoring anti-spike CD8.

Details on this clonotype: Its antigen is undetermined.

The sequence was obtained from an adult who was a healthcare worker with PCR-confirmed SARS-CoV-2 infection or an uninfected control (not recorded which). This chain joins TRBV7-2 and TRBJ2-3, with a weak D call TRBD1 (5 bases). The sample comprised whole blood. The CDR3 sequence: CASSQTAPTGQYF. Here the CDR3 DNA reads TGTGCCAGCAGCCAGACAGCCCCTACAGGGCAGTATTTT.